These 2 T cell receptor beta chains originate from one sample sequenced in a study of T cell repertoires in cytomegalovirus infection. TCRdb processed the reads anew with MiXCR; each CDR3 protein has one entry. The sample holds some 600,000 distinct CDR3 sequences; 20% to 25% are singletons and the top ten take roughly 8%. Sequenced material: CD8+ T cells from PBMCs. The receptors were sampled from a human donor in good health (CMV status not recorded). Some clones in this sample may be carry-over from other donors' samples.

The CDR3 DNA is TGTGCCAGCAGCCCAAGGGGACAGGGGTTCTACGAGCAGTACTTC. This gives the protein CASSPRGQGFYEQYF. The chain carries TRBV3-1 and TRBJ2-7, with 10 bases matching TRBD1. V was clipped by 4 bases and J by 3 bases; unmatched bases: 6. Germline CDR1 reads LGHDT; CDR2 reads YNNKEL (reference sequence). The CDR3 totals 15 residues.

This chain joins TRBV20-1 and TRBJ2-1, with D tentatively TRBD1 or TRBD2 (5 bases each). CDR1 is DFQATT and CDR2 is SNEGSKA in the germline V gene (reference sequence). This CDR3 has 13 amino acids. Trimming left V 6 bases short and J 6 bases short, with 15 bases between. In DNA form, the CDR3 reads TGCAGTGCCGGGGCCTTTTGGGTCAATGAGCAGTTCTTC. The encoded protein is CSAGAFWVNEQFF.